A selection of T cell receptor beta chains follows, all from one sample in a study of response to subunit inactivated influenza vaccine. Each CDR3 protein is one row after TCRdb ran MiXCR on the RT-PCR reads. The table includes roughly 790,000 distinct CDR3 sequences, 21% detected once. The material sequenced was PBMCs from blood, taken 5 days after vaccination. Receptor source: a man in his fifties who received an inactivated influenza vaccine. The CDR3 runs from the conserved cysteine through the conserved F or W. D genes are given only for firm matches. Rows give clone size only sometimes, using once, few, many, or a class for an expanded clone.

j_call clone_size d_call v_call cdr3_aa cdr3_nt
TRBJ1-1 few TRBD1 TRBV12-3/TRBV12-4 CASRSTGGNTEAFF TGTGCCAGCAGATCAACAGGGGGCAACACTGAAGCTTTCTTT
TRBJ2-6 once . TRBV9 CASSGVGFGANVLTF TGTGCCAGCAGCGGTGTCGGGTTTGGGGCCAACGTCCTGACTTTC
TRBJ2-5 . . TRBV18 CASSPSSYQETQYF TGTGCCAGCTCACCGTCGAGTTACCAAGAGACCCAGTACTTC
TRBJ2-5 many . TRBV29-1 CSVVRTVQETQYF TGCAGCGTCGTACGGACAGTCCAAGAGACCCAGTACTTC
TRBJ2-3 few TRBD2 TRBV12-3/TRBV12-4 CASRQTSGGIDTQYF TGTGCCAGCAGGCAGACTAGCGGGGGTATAGATACGCAGTATTTT
TRBJ2-1 few . TRBV4-3 CASSHLGGEWNEQFF TGCGCCAGCAGCCACTTGGGAGGCGAGTGGAATGAGCAGTTCTTC
TRBJ1-1 . . TRBV2 CASRMIDRTPAFF TGTGCCAGCAGGATGATAGACAGGACCCCGGCTTTCTTT
TRBJ1-1 few . TRBV7-6 CASSLGDGGTEAFF TGTGCCAGCAGCTTAGGTGATGGCGGCACTGAAGCTTTCTTT
TRBJ2-1 . TRBD1 TRBV29-1 CSATGTGPNEQFF TGCAGCGCGACCGGGACAGGGCCCAATGAGCAGTTCTTC
TRBJ2-4 few . TRBV20-1 CSALGLAKNIQYF TGCAGTGCCCTGGGACTAGCCAAAAACATTCAGTACTTC